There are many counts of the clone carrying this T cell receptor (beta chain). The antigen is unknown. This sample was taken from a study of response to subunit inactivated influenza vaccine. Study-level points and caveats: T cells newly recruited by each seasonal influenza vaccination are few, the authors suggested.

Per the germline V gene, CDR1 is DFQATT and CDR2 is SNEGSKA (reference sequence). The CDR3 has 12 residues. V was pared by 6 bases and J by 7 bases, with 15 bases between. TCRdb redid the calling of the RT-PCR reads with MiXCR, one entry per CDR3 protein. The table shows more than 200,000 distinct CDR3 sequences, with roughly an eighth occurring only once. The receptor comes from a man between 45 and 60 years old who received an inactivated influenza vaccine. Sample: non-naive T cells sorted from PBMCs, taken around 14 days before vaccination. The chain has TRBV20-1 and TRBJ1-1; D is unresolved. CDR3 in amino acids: CSAPGPGFEAFF. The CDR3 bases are TGCAGTGCCCCTGGTCCGGGATTTGAAGCTTTCTTT.